This is a list of T cell receptor beta chains from one sample in a study of vaccination and CD4 T cells after COVID-19. TCRdb reprocessed the PCR reads with MiXCR, giving one entry per CDR3 protein. Here the sample spans approximately 20,000 distinct CDR3 sequences, 45% to 60% being singletons. These receptors lack a known antigen. The sample consisted of CD4+ T cells from blood, cultured in vitro. These receptors came from a human donor who had recovered from COVID-19. CDR3s include the opening cysteine and the closing phenylalanine or tryptophan. The D gene is left open where the match is weak. Expanded clones get a size class; other rows say once, few or many, or leave the size out.

D: -; J: TRBJ1-5; V: TRBV28; size: -; DNA: TGTGCCAGCGGGGGGGTGGAGACGAGCAATCAGCCCCAGCATTTT; CDR3: CASGGVETSNQPQHF
D: -; J: TRBJ1-1; V: TRBV7-3; size: -; DNA: TGTGCCAGCAGCGTGGGGTATACGACTGAAGCTTTCTTT; CDR3: CASSVGYTTEAFF
D: -; J: TRBJ1-6; V: TRBV7-2; size: -; DNA: TGTGCCAGCAGCCTCGGCACGTCGGGATCACCCCTCCACTTT; CDR3: CASSLGTSGSPLHF
D: -; J: TRBJ1-3; V: TRBV7-2; size: -; DNA: TGTGCCAGCAGCCCAGCAGGATACTCTGGAAACACCATATATTTT; CDR3: CASSPAGYSGNTIYF
D: -; J: TRBJ2-5; V: TRBV7-8; size: -; DNA: TGTGCCAGCAGCCCCCGGGACAAGGAGACCCAGTACTTC; CDR3: CASSPRDKETQYF
D: TRBD2; J: TRBJ2-7; V: TRBV27; size: -; DNA: TGTGCCAGCAGCCTACTAGCGGGAGTAGAAGAGCAGTACTTC; CDR3: CASSLLAGVEEQYF
D: -; J: TRBJ2-1; V: TRBV6-2/TRBV6-3; size: few; DNA: TGTGCCAGCAGTTACAGGAATGAGCAGTTCTTC; CDR3: CASSYRNEQFF
D: -; J: TRBJ2-2; V: TRBV6-1; size: once; DNA: TGTGCCAGCAGGGAACTAGCACCGAACACCGGGGAGCTGTTTTTT; CDR3: CASRELAPNTGELFF
D: TRBD1; J: TRBJ1-2; V: TRBV7-9; size: few; DNA: TGTGCCAGCAGCGGGGGACAGTCCTATGGCTACACCTTC; CDR3: CASSGGQSYGYTF
D: TRBD2; J: TRBJ2-7; V: TRBV29-1; size: -; DNA: TGCAGCGCTGGAACTAGCGGGAGCTACGAGCAGTACTTC; CDR3: CSAGTSGSYEQYF
D: -; J: TRBJ2-3; V: TRBV30; size: -; DNA: TGTGCCTGGAGTTTGACGAGCACAGATACGCAGTATTTT; CDR3: CAWSLTSTDTQYF
D: TRBD2; J: TRBJ2-5; V: TRBV18; size: -; DNA: TGTGCCAGCTCACCACGAGGGGCTAGCGGGAAAGAGACCCAGTACTTC; CDR3: CASSPRGASGKETQYF
D: -; J: TRBJ2-5; V: TRBV2; size: few; DNA: TGTGCCAGCAGTGGGTCAAGGGGCGGGGAGACCCAGTACTTC; CDR3: CASSGSRGGETQYF
D: -; J: TRBJ2-3; V: TRBV28; size: -; DNA: TGTGCCAGCAGTGTCGGGATCGATACGCAGTATTTT; CDR3: CASSVGIDTQYF
D: -; J: TRBJ1-2; V: TRBV20-1; size: few; DNA: TGCAGTGCTAGAGTTAGTAGTCACTATGGCTACACCTTC; CDR3: CSARVSSHYGYTF
D: TRBD1; J: TRBJ1-2; V: TRBV20-1; size: -; DNA: TGCAGTGCTAGATCGGACAGGGGTGGTAACTATGGCTACACCTTC; CDR3: CSARSDRGGNYGYTF
D: TRBD2; J: TRBJ2-1; V: TRBV20-1; size: -; DNA: TGCAGTGCTAGACGTCGGGAGGTTTACAATGAGCAGTTCTTC; CDR3: CSARRREVYNEQFF
D: -; J: TRBJ1-5; V: TRBV5-1; size: few; DNA: TGCGCCAGCAGCTGGGGCTATGGCAATCAGCCCCAGCATTTT; CDR3: CASSWGYGNQPQHF
D: TRBD2; J: TRBJ2-1; V: TRBV20-1; size: -; DNA: TGCAGTGCTAAGGAGGGGACTAAGCGGTTCGGCTCCTACAATGAGCAGTTCTTC; CDR3: CSAKEGTKRFGSYNEQFF
D: -; J: TRBJ1-2; V: TRBV18; size: few; DNA: TGTGCCAGCTCACCAGGACAGCCTTTCAACTATGGCTACACCTTC; CDR3: CASSPGQPFNYGYTF
D: -; J: TRBJ1-5; V: TRBV4-1; size: -; DNA: TGCGCCAGCAGCCTTGGGGCCATGGGCAATCAGCCCCAGCATTTT; CDR3: CASSLGAMGNQPQHF
D: -; J: TRBJ1-2; V: TRBV7-9; size: -; DNA: TGTGCCAGCAGCCAGGATGGGGGGCCCCATGGCTACACCTTC; CDR3: CASSQDGGPHGYTF
D: TRBD2; J: TRBJ2-1; V: TRBV7-9; size: few; DNA: TGTGCCAGCAGTCCGGGACTAGCCTCAAGCTCCTACAATGAGCAGTTCTTC; CDR3: CASSPGLASSSYNEQFF
D: -; J: TRBJ1-5; V: TRBV12-3/TRBV12-4; size: -; DNA: TGTGCCAGCAGTTTGTCGATTCGGTTCCACAGGCATTTT; CDR3: CASSLSIRFHRHF
D: -; J: TRBJ2-2; V: TRBV30; size: -; DNA: TGTGCCTGGAGTGTACGGACCGGGGAGCTGTTTTTT; CDR3: CAWSVRTGELFF
D: TRBD2; J: TRBJ2-5; V: TRBV25-1; size: few; DNA: TGTGCCAGCAGAGCGGGAGGGGGTAAAGAGACCCAGTACTTC; CDR3: CASRAGGGKETQYF
D: -; J: TRBJ1-3; V: TRBV19; size: -; DNA: TGTGCCAGTACGAAGGGGGGCTCTGGAAACACCATATATTTT; CDR3: CASTKGGSGNTIYF
D: -; J: TRBJ2-3; V: TRBV2; size: once; DNA: TGTGCCAGCTCCAGGACACATAGCACAGATACGCAGTATTTT; CDR3: CASSRTHSTDTQYF
D: -; J: TRBJ1-1; V: TRBV19; size: -; DNA: TGTGCCAGTAGTATCTGGACTCTGATAGGGACTGAAGCTTTCTTT; CDR3: CASSIWTLIGTEAFF
D: TRBD2; J: TRBJ2-2; V: TRBV20-1; size: -; DNA: TGCAGTGCTAGTGGCGGGAGTGGAGCCGGGGAGCTGTTTTTT; CDR3: CSASGGSGAGELFF
D: -; J: TRBJ2-7; V: TRBV20-1; size: -; DNA: TGCAGTGCGCCAGCGGGCGTGGGAGAATCCTACGAGCAGTACTTC; CDR3: CSAPAGVGESYEQYF
D: -; J: TRBJ1-2; V: TRBV6-5; size: -; DNA: TGTGCCAGCAGTTACGAGGGTGGGGGCTACACCTTC; CDR3: CASSYEGGGYTF
D: -; J: TRBJ1-5; V: TRBV20-1; size: -; DNA: TGCAGTGCTGGCCGGGGTCAGTACAATCAGCCCCAGCATTTT; CDR3: CSAGRGQYNQPQHF
D: TRBD1; J: TRBJ2-1; V: TRBV6-2/TRBV6-3; size: few; DNA: TGTGCCAGCAGCCCACCGGGACAGGGCTACAATGAGCAGTTCTTC; CDR3: CASSPPGQGYNEQFF
D: TRBD1; J: TRBJ1-2; V: TRBV19; size: -; DNA: TGTGCCAGTAGTATACAGGGGGCTTATGGCTACACCTTC; CDR3: CASSIQGAYGYTF
D: -; J: TRBJ1-4; V: TRBV20-1; size: -; DNA: TGCAGTGCTAGAGTCCCAGACGGGTCAGGGTGGCTCGAAAAACTGTTTTTT; CDR3: CSARVPDGSGWLEKLFF
D: -; J: TRBJ2-2; V: TRBV19; size: -; DNA: TGTGCCAGTAGTATTGGGGGGCACTGGGCAGGGCAGAACACCGGGGAGCTGTTTTTT; CDR3: CASSIGGHWAGQNTGELFF
D: TRBD1; J: TRBJ1-1; V: TRBV20-1; size: few; DNA: TGCAGTGCGCCCCCGGGACAGATAGACACTGAAGCTTTCTTT; CDR3: CSAPPGQIDTEAFF
D: -; J: TRBJ2-2; V: TRBV28; size: -; DNA: TGTGCCAGCAGTGCAGACAGGAACACCGGGGAGCTGTTTTTT; CDR3: CASSADRNTGELFF
D: TRBD2; J: TRBJ2-1; V: TRBV6-4; size: -; DNA: TGTGCCAGCAGCCTAGCGGGGAGCTCCTACAATGAGCAGTTCTTC; CDR3: CASSLAGSSYNEQFF
D: -; J: TRBJ2-2; V: TRBV24-1; size: few; DNA: TGTGCCACCAGTGATGAGGGGGGTAACGGGGAGCTGTTTTTT; CDR3: CATSDEGGNGELFF
D: -; J: TRBJ1-2; V: TRBV20-1; size: -; DNA: TGCAGTGCTAGAGTACGGGATGGGGTCTATGGCTACACCTTC; CDR3: CSARVRDGVYGYTF
D: -; J: TRBJ1-5; V: TRBV19; size: -; DNA: TGTGCCAGTAGTCCCTCCTGGGGTGGAGGATATAGCAATCAGCCCCAGCATTTT; CDR3: CASSPSWGGGYSNQPQHF
D: -; J: TRBJ2-1; V: TRBV12-3/TRBV12-4; size: -; DNA: TGTGCCAGCGCCGGTGGGCATGAGCAGTTCTTC; CDR3: CASAGGHEQFF
D: TRBD1; J: TRBJ2-3; V: TRBV28; size: -; DNA: TGTGCCAGCAGTCTGACAGGGGGCCGGACAGATACGCAGTATTTT; CDR3: CASSLTGGRTDTQYF
D: -; J: TRBJ1-5; V: TRBV27; size: few; DNA: TGTGCCAGCAGTCCCTTGCAGGTTTTAGGACAGCCCCAGCATTTT; CDR3: CASSPLQVLGQPQHF
D: -; J: TRBJ1-5; V: TRBV10-3; size: -; DNA: TGTGCCATCAGTGAGTCTCTTCAGCCCCAGCATTTT; CDR3: CAISESLQPQHF
D: -; J: TRBJ2-2; V: TRBV12-3/TRBV12-4; size: -; DNA: TGTGCCAGCAGTGACAGAGGGGAGCTGTTTTTT; CDR3: CASSDRGELFF
D: -; J: TRBJ2-2; V: TRBV7-2; size: -; DNA: TGTGCCAGCAGCTTAAGGGTGGACACCGGGGAGCTGTTTTTT; CDR3: CASSLRVDTGELFF
D: -; J: TRBJ1-1; V: TRBV6-5; size: -; DNA: TGTGCCAGCAGTTACTCGGGGGTGGTAGACACTGAAGCTTTCTTT; CDR3: CASSYSGVVDTEAFF
D: -; J: TRBJ2-5; V: TRBV7-6; size: -; DNA: TGTGCCAGCAGTTCCGGGACGGAAGAGACCCAGTACTTC; CDR3: CASSSGTEETQYF
D: -; J: TRBJ1-4; V: TRBV20-1; size: -; DNA: TGCAGTGTTCCTGACGGGGGTAATGAAAAACTGTTTTTT; CDR3: CSVPDGGNEKLFF
D: TRBD1; J: TRBJ1-4; V: TRBV6-1; size: -; DNA: TGTGCCGCTAACAGGGGGGCTAATGAAAAACTGTTTTTT; CDR3: CAANRGANEKLFF
D: TRBD1; J: TRBJ1-5; V: TRBV27; size: few; DNA: TGTGCCAGCAAGAGCCCGACAGGGTTGTCTGATCAGCCCCAGCATTTT; CDR3: CASKSPTGLSDQPQHF